Following are 16 T cell receptor beta chains from one sample sequenced in a study of cytomegalovirus exposure and HLA in healthy donors (dated by TCRdb to 2015 to 2018). Library construction relied on the immunoSEQ multiplex PCR assay. A mixture of 60 forward primers for TCR Vbeta segments and 13 reverse primers for TCR Jbeta segments was used in the multiplex PCR. Entries here come from immuneACCESS through TCRdb and include only in-frame sequences with V and J called. Some clones fail to appear in such tables; in the studies checked, an unresolved V gene covers under half of the shortfall, and the cause of the remainder is unknown. This sample gives under 150,000 clones in total; approximately 78% of them show up just once. The top ten hold around 3% of the sample. Specimen: PBMCs. The source is a man aged 40-49 years in good health and CMV-seropositive.

This clone was seen a handful of times. As DNA, the CDR3 is TGTGCCAGCACCTATAAGGGGGCCTACAATCAGCCCCAGCATTTT. Translation: CASTYKGAYNQPQHF. This chain uses TRBV28 with TRBJ1-5; 7 nucleotides align to TRBD1. Germline CDR1 is MDHEN and CDR2 is SYDVKM. J lost 3 bases, V lost 7 bases, and 9 bases had no gene match. This CDR3 region has 15 residues. The whole variable domain, filled in from reference TRBV28 and TRBJ1-5, reads DVKVTQSSRYLVKRTGEKVFLECVQDMDHENMFWYRQDPGLGLRLIYFSYDVKMKEKGDIPEGYSVSREKKERFSLILESASTNQTSMYLCASTYKGAYNQPQHFGDGTRLSIL.

This chain links TRBV18 with TRBJ2-7; possible D gene TRBD2, 6 bases. The CDR3 has 15 residues. Germline V gene lookup returns CDR1 KGHSH and CDR2 LQKENI. Trimming removed 6 bases at V and 3 bases at J, with 18 bases between. The CDR3 loop is CASSPDRDSVYEQYF. CDR3 coding DNA: TGTGCCAGCTCTCCGGATCGGGACTCAGTCTACGAGCAGTACTTC. The complete variable domain, with remaining parts taken from reference TRBV18 and TRBJ2-7, reads NAGVMQNPRHLVRRRGQEARLRCSPMKGHSHVYWYRQLPEEGLKFMVYLQKENIIDESGMPKERFSAEFPKEGPSILRIQQVVRGDSAAYFCASSPDRDSVYEQYFGPGTRLTVT.

This chain uses TRBV19 with TRBJ2-1; no reliable D call. The CDR3 is made up of 13 amino acids. The V gene lost 5 bases and the J gene lost 0 bases, with 5 bases spanning the gap. Per germline, CDR1 LNHDA and CDR2 SQIVND (reference sequence). The CDR3 reads CASSLSSYNEQFF. Written as DNA, the CDR3 is TGTGCCAGTAGTCTTAGCTCCTACAATGAGCAGTTCTTC.

This chain links TRBV5-1 with TRBJ1-4; possible D gene TRBD1, 5 bases. The V gene lost 0 bases and the J gene lost 7 bases, with 13 bases spanning the gap. Germline values: CDR1 SGHRS, CDR2 YFSETQ. The CDR3 contains 15 residues. The CDR3 DNA follows: TGCGCCAGCAGCTTGGTGGGGCAGGGAGGTGAAAAACTGTTTTTT. Translating it yields CASSLVGQGGEKLFF. The variable domain in full, completed from reference TRBV5-1 and TRBJ1-4, reads KAGVTQTPRYLIKTRGQQVTLSCSPISGHRSVSWYQQTPGQGLQFLFEYFSETQRNKGNFPGRFSGRQFSNSRSEMNVSTLELGDSALYLCASSLVGQGGEKLFFGSGTQLSVL.

This clone was observed once. The chain is built from TRBV7-2 and TRBJ2-1, with D hard to call. CDR1 SGHTA and CDR2 FQGNSA come from the germline V gene. The CDR3 is 13 amino acids. The V gene lost 5 bases and the J gene lost 7 bases, with 12 bases spanning the gap. In nucleotides, the CDR3 is TGTGCCAGCAGCCCCGTCGCGGCGAATGAGCAGTTCTTC. Its protein product is CASSPVAANEQFF.

This chain joins TRBV4-1 and TRBJ1-1; D unresolved. This CDR3 region has 15 residues. The germline V gene has CDR1 MGHRA and CDR2 YSYEKL. V was pared by 0 bases and J by 0 bases, with 8 bases between. The CDR3 sequence is CASSQEMGMNTEAFF. As DNA, the CDR3 is TGCGCCAGCAGCCAAGAGATGGGCATGAACACTGAAGCTTTCTTT.

V gene TRBV5-5 combines with J gene TRBJ2-5; weak D call: TRBD1 (6 bases). CDR1 and CDR2 (germline): SGHKS, YYEKEE (reference sequence). V was cut by 3 bases and J by 1 base, with 16 bases left in between. The CDR3 contains 16 residues. The CDR3 protein is CASSSRFGGPQETQYF. The CDR3 nucleotides read TGTGCCAGCAGCTCCCGTTTTGGGGGCCCCCAAGAGACCCAGTACTTC.

The chain couples TRBV7-2 to TRBJ1-2; TRBD1 agrees at 8 bases. The J segment lost 3 bases and the V segment lost 5 bases, leaving 2 bases of the junction unmatched. The CDR3 sequence is 13 residues long. From germline, CDR1 is SGHTA and CDR2 FQGNSA. The CDR3 loop reads CASSRQGYYGYTF. CDR3 nucleotide sequence: TGTGCCAGCAGCCGACAGGGGTACTATGGCTACACCTTC.

The chain carries TRBV4-3 and TRBJ2-7; 7 positions agree with TRBD1. CDR1 is LGHNA and CDR2 is YSLEER in the germline V gene. After removal of 5 bases from V and 3 bases from J, the junction contained 10 bases not matched to a gene. CDR3 size: 15 residues. The CDR3 region is CASSFHPGQYYEQYF. CDR3 bases: TGCGCCAGCAGCTTCCACCCGGGACAGTACTACGAGCAGTACTTC.

The rearrangement joins TRBV13 to TRBJ1-5; 7 bases line up with TRBD1. The V segment lost 2 bases and the J segment 7 bases; nucleotides outside the gene matches: 8. The CDR3 runs 15 residues. The V gene's germline CDR1 is PRHDT and CDR2 FYEKMQ (reference sequence). The CDR3 nucleotides read TGTGCCAGCAGCTTACAACAGGGGCGGGGACAGCCCCAGCATTTT. Translating gives CASSLQQGRGQPQHF.

The chain joins TRBV7-2 to TRBJ2-1; 9 bases match TRBD2. This CDR3 region has 16 residues. V gave up 4 bases and J gave up 7 bases; unmatched junction bases: 11. Germline CDR1 and CDR2: SGHTA and FQGNSA. CDR3 sequence (DNA): TGTGCCAGCAGCTCCCAAGGAAGCGGGAGGTTTAATGAGCAGTTCTTC. It is translated as CASSSQGSGRFNEQFF.

This clone has only a few counts. The V gene is TRBV25-1, the J gene TRBJ1-3, with D possibly TRBD1 on 6 matching bases. Trimming shortened V by 10 bases and J by 0 bases, and 22 bases separated the two germline ends. The CDR3 sequence is 17 residues long. Germline CDR1 MGHDK, CDR2 SYGVNS. Here the CDR3 reads CANPPGQVTSSGNTIYF. CDR3 DNA: TGTGCCAACCCTCCGGGACAAGTGACGAGCTCTGGAAACACCATATATTTT.

The genes are TRBV7-3 and TRBJ2-1; TRBD1 aligns across 7 bases. From germline, CDR1 is SGHTA and CDR2 FQGTGA. There are 15 residues in the CDR3. With V trimmed by 5 bases and J by 5 bases, 9 bases remained unmatched. Here the CDR3 reads CASSPRGTANNEQFF. The CDR3 coding sequence is TGTGCCAGCAGCCCCAGGGGGACAGCAAACAATGAGCAGTTCTTC. The whole variable domain, remainder taken from reference TRBV7-3 and TRBJ2-1, is GAGVSQTPSNKVTEKGKYVELRCDPISGHTALYWYRQSLGQGPEFLIYFQGTGAADDSGLPNDRFFAVRPEGSVSTLKIQRTERGDSAVYLCASSPRGTANNEQFFGPGTRLTVL.

V usage is TRBV9 and J usage is TRBJ2-5; TRBD1 matches at 9 bases. The J segment lost 2 bases and the V segment lost 3 bases, leaving 8 bases of the junction unmatched. Germline V gives CDR1 SGDLS, CDR2 YYNGEE. The CDR3 is made up of 16 amino acids. The CDR3 DNA is TGTGCCAGCAGCGGGACAGGGGTCACGCTACAAGAGACCCAGTACTTC. Protein product: CASSGTGVTLQETQYF.

The rearrangement uses TRBV27 and TRBJ2-7; D possibly corresponds to TRBD2 (6 bases). The CDR3 loop spans 17 amino acids. CDR1 and CDR2 from the germline V gene are MNHEY and SMNVEV (reference sequence). The V end lost 2 bases, the J end lost 2 bases, and 19 bases lay between the germline ends. This chain's CDR3 is CASSLKGPGLTAYEQYF. In DNA form, the CDR3 reads TGTGCCAGCAGTTTAAAGGGCCCGGGACTCACCGCCTACGAGCAGTACTTC.

The chain couples TRBV6-1 to TRBJ2-3; TRBD2 aligns across 8 bases. The germline V gene has CDR1 MNHNS and CDR2 SASEGT. After removal of 6 bases from V and 5 bases from J, the junction contained 4 bases not matched to a gene. The CDR3 runs to 13 residues. This CDR3 reads CASRKAGVDTQYF. CDR3 sequence (DNA): TGTGCCAGCAGAAAAGCGGGAGTAGATACGCAGTATTTT.